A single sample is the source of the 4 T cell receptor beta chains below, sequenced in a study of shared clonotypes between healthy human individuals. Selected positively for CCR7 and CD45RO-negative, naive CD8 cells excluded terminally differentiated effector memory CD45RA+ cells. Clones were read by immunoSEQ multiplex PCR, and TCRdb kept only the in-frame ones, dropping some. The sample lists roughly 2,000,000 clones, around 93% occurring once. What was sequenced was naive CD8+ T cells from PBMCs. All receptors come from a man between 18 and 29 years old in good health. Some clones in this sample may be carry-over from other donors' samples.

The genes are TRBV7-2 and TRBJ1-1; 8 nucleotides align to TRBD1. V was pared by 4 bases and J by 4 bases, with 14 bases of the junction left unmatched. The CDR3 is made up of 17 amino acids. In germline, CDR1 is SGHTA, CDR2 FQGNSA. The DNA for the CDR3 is TGTGCCAGCAGCTCCCGCACCGGACAGGGTGTAAGCACTGAAGCTTTCTTT. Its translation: CASSSRTGQGVSTEAFF.

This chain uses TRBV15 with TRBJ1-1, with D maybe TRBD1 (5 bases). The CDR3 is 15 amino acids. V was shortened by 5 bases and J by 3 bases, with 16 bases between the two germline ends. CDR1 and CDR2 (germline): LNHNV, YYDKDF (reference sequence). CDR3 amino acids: CATSPEGRVDTEAFF. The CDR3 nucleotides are TGTGCCACCAGCCCAGAGGGCAGGGTAGACACTGAAGCTTTCTTT.

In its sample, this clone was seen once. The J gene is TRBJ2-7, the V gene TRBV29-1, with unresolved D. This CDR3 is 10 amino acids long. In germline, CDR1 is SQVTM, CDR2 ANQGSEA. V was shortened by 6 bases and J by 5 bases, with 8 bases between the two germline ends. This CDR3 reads CSVLLDEQYF. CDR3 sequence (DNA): TGCAGCGTGCTGTTGGACGAGCAGTACTTC.

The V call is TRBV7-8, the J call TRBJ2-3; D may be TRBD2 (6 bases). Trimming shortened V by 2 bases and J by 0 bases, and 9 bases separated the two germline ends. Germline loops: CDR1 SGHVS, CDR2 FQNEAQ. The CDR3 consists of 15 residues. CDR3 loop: CASSLRDSSTDTQYF. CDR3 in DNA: TGTGCCAGCAGCTTAAGGGACTCAAGCACAGATACGCAGTATTTT.